What follows are 17 T cell receptor beta chains derived from one specimen sequenced in a study of metastatic and nonmetastatic thyroid tumors. TCRdb recomputed clones from the PCR reads via MiXCR. The profile shows some 24,000 clones, 21% of them singletons. Thyroid surgery took place with no prior treatment in any patient. The sequenced sample was blood. These receptors all come from a male donor with papillary thyroid cancer or a benign thyroid nodule (not recorded which). Some clones in this sample may be carry-over from other donors' samples.

The rearrangement links TRBV27 to TRBJ2-7, with 9 bases lining up with TRBD2. This CDR3 has 15 amino acids. V shed 6 bases and J 0 bases; nucleotides not matched to a gene: 6. The germline V gene has CDR1 MNHEY and CDR2 SMNVEV (reference sequence). In DNA form, the CDR3 reads TGTGCCAGCAGCCCAGCGGGAGGTCTCTCCTACGAGCAGTACTTC. Its protein product is CASSPAGGLSYEQYF.

This chain joins TRBV30 and TRBJ2-3, with 12 bases identical to TRBD2. Germline values: CDR1 GTSNPN, CDR2 SVGIG (reference sequence). The junction had 6 bases not matched to a gene; V was cut back by 5 bases and J by 3 bases. The CDR3 sequence is 15 residues long. For the CDR3, the DNA is TGTGCCTGGGTAAGACTAGCGGGAGTGACAGATACGCAGTATTTT. Translation gives CAWVRLAGVTDTQYF.

Ten or more counts support this clone. The chain has TRBV28 and TRBJ2-7, with 8 bases matching TRBD1. Germline lookup yields CDR1 MDHEN and CDR2 SYDVKM. The V segment lost 6 bases and the J segment 4 bases; nucleotides outside the gene matches: 26. This CDR3 spans 20 amino acids. The CDR3, as DNA: TGTGCCAGCAGCACCTTCATCTCCGGGACAGGCGCCGGTAGTTGGTACGAGCAGTACTTC. Translating gives CASSTFISGTGAGSWYEQYF.

In this sample, this clone turned up many times. The genes are TRBV4-1 and TRBJ2-3, with D unresolved. With 2 bases removed from V and 2 bases from J, the gap between germline ends came to 14 bases. CDR1 is MGHRA and CDR2 is YSYEKL in the germline V gene. CDR3 size: 16 residues. CDR3 loop: CASSQISVFLTDTQYF. The CDR3 DNA is TGCGCCAGCAGCCAAATAAGCGTATTTCTCACAGATACGCAGTATTTT.

There are many counts of this clone. The genes are TRBV19 and TRBJ2-3; the D gene is possibly TRBD1 (6 bases). Per the germline V gene, CDR1 is LNHDA and CDR2 is SQIVND (reference sequence). V was cut by 4 bases and J by 9 bases, with 11 bases left in between. CDR3 length: 12 amino acids. DNA of the CDR3: TGTGCCAGTAGTACGGACAGCAGAACGCAGTATTTT. This sequence encodes CASSTDSRTQYF. The entire variable domain, with the rest obtained from reference TRBV19 and TRBJ2-3, is as follows: DGGITQSPKYLFRKEGQNVTLSCEQNLNHDAMYWYRQDPGQGLRLIYYSQIVNDFQKGDIAEGYSVSREKKESFPLTVTSAQKNPTAFYLCASSTDSRTQYFGPGTRLTVL.

The rearrangement joins TRBV18 to TRBJ2-7; the D is unclear. CDR3 size: 11 residues. Germline values: CDR1 KGHSH, CDR2 LQKENI. V was cut by 5 bases and J by 0 bases, with 2 bases left in between. The chain's CDR3 is CASSNSYEQYF. CDR3 DNA: TGTGCCAGCTCAAACTCCTACGAGCAGTACTTC.

The chain is built from TRBV5-4 and TRBJ1-5; 12 bases are a match to TRBD1. The CDR3 runs 18 residues. Germline CDR1 and CDR2: SGHNT and YYREEE (reference sequence). Unmatched junction bases numbered 5, after V lost 0 bases and J lost 1 base. Here the CDR3 reads CASSLVGQGAGSNQPQHF. The CDR3, as DNA: TGTGCCAGCAGCTTGGTGGGACAGGGGGCCGGGAGCAATCAGCCCCAGCATTTT.

Judged by abundance, this clone is medium-sized. The chain employs TRBV18 and TRBJ2-7; 9 positions agree with TRBD1. Germline-derived CDR1 and CDR2 are KGHSH and LQKENI. After removal of 2 bases from V and 9 bases from J, the junction contained 8 bases not matched to a gene. The CDR3 covers 14 residues. The CDR3 nucleotides are TGTGCCAGCTCACCAGAAGGACAGGGGAGAAGGCAGTACTTC. The encoded protein is CASSPEGQGRRQYF.

In its sample, this clone was seen many times. The J gene is TRBJ2-3, the V gene TRBV6-6, with D possibly being TRBD1 (5 bases). The V gene lost 0 bases and the J gene lost 5 bases, with 6 bases spanning the gap. Germline V gives CDR1 MNHNY, CDR2 SVGAGI (reference sequence). CDR3 size: 13 residues. The CDR3 DNA sequence: TGTGCCAGCAGTTACTCGACAGAAGATACGCAGTATTTT. This sequence encodes CASSYSTEDTQYF.

This chain uses TRBV7-2 with TRBJ2-7; D may be TRBD1 or TRBD2 (6 bases each). CDR1 SGHTA and CDR2 FQGNSA come from the germline V gene. V dropped 1 base and J dropped 3 bases, with 13 bases sitting between them. CDR3 length equals 15 residues. Written as DNA, the CDR3 is TGTGCCAGCAGCTTAGGAGGGGGGCTATTCTACGAGCAGTACTTC. Residues: CASSLGGGLFYEQYF.

J is TRBJ2-5 and V is TRBV6-1, with a weak D call TRBD2 (5 bases). Germline V gene data show CDR1 as MNHNS and CDR2 as SASEGT. V was clipped by 1 base and J by 1 base, with 16 bases between them. The CDR3 sequence is 17 residues long. CDR3 region: CASSEVGIGISQETQYF. The DNA for the CDR3 is TGTGCCAGCAGTGAAGTTGGCATCGGGATAAGCCAAGAGACCCAGTACTTC.

This clone counts as medium-sized. The chain couples TRBV28 to TRBJ1-1; possibly TRBD1 for D (5 bases). Germline loops: CDR1 MDHEN, CDR2 SYDVKM. The CDR3 consists of 13 residues. Trimming cost V 1 base and J 5 bases, with 8 bases left between them. CDR3 sequence (DNA): TGTGCCAGCAGTTTATCCCGGGGGACTGAAGCTTTCTTT. Translated, it gives CASSLSRGTEAFF.

This clone is judged medium-sized. The gene calls are TRBV6-1 and TRBJ2-7; weak D call: TRBD1 (5 bases). The CDR3 consists of 14 residues. The germline CDR1 and CDR2 sequences are MNHNS and SASEGT. The V and J ends lost 6 bases and 7 bases respectively, with 19 bases between them. In DNA form, the CDR3 reads TGTGCCAGCAGCAAAGGGGTCCAGGCAGAGGAGCAGTACTTC. This encodes CASSKGVQAEEQYF.

This clone appeared many times. The chain couples TRBV30 to TRBJ1-2; D gene unclear. The CDR3 contains 12 residues. Germline CDR1 reads GTSNPN; CDR2 reads SVGIG (reference sequence). V lost 0 bases and J 5 bases, leaving 7 bases between the germline ends. In DNA, the CDR3 is TGTGCCTGGAGTGTAAGGGCTTATGGCTACACCTTC. Its translation is CAWSVRAYGYTF.

With regard to this clone: A read error may account for a junction end that differs from germline. This chain connects TRBV27 to TRBJ1-2, with TRBD1 matching 12 bases. This CDR3 spans 14 amino acids. The V gene's germline CDR1 is MNHEY and CDR2 SMNVEV (reference sequence). This CDR3 is CANSLGQGARGYTF. For the CDR3, the DNA is TGTGCCAACAGTTTGGGACAGGGGGCAAGGGGCTACACCTTC.

This clone was detected a few times. This chain uses TRBV10-3 with TRBJ1-1; no reliable D call. The CDR3 sequence is 14 residues long. Germline lookup yields CDR1 ENHRY and CDR2 SYGVKD. V shed 8 bases and J shed 1 base, with 14 bases lying between them. The CDR3, as DNA: TGTGCCATCGGGTCCGGGTGGCCGAACACTGAAGCTTTCTTT. It translates to CAIGSGWPNTEAFF.

By share, this clone ranks as medium-sized. The gene calls are TRBV12-3 or TRBV12-4 and TRBJ2-5; D gene uncertain. The CDR3 covers 11 residues. V was clipped by 4 bases and J by 3 bases, with 3 bases between them. The CDR3 loop reads CASSSEETQYF. The DNA for the CDR3 is TGTGCCAGCAGTTCCGAAGAGACCCAGTACTTC.